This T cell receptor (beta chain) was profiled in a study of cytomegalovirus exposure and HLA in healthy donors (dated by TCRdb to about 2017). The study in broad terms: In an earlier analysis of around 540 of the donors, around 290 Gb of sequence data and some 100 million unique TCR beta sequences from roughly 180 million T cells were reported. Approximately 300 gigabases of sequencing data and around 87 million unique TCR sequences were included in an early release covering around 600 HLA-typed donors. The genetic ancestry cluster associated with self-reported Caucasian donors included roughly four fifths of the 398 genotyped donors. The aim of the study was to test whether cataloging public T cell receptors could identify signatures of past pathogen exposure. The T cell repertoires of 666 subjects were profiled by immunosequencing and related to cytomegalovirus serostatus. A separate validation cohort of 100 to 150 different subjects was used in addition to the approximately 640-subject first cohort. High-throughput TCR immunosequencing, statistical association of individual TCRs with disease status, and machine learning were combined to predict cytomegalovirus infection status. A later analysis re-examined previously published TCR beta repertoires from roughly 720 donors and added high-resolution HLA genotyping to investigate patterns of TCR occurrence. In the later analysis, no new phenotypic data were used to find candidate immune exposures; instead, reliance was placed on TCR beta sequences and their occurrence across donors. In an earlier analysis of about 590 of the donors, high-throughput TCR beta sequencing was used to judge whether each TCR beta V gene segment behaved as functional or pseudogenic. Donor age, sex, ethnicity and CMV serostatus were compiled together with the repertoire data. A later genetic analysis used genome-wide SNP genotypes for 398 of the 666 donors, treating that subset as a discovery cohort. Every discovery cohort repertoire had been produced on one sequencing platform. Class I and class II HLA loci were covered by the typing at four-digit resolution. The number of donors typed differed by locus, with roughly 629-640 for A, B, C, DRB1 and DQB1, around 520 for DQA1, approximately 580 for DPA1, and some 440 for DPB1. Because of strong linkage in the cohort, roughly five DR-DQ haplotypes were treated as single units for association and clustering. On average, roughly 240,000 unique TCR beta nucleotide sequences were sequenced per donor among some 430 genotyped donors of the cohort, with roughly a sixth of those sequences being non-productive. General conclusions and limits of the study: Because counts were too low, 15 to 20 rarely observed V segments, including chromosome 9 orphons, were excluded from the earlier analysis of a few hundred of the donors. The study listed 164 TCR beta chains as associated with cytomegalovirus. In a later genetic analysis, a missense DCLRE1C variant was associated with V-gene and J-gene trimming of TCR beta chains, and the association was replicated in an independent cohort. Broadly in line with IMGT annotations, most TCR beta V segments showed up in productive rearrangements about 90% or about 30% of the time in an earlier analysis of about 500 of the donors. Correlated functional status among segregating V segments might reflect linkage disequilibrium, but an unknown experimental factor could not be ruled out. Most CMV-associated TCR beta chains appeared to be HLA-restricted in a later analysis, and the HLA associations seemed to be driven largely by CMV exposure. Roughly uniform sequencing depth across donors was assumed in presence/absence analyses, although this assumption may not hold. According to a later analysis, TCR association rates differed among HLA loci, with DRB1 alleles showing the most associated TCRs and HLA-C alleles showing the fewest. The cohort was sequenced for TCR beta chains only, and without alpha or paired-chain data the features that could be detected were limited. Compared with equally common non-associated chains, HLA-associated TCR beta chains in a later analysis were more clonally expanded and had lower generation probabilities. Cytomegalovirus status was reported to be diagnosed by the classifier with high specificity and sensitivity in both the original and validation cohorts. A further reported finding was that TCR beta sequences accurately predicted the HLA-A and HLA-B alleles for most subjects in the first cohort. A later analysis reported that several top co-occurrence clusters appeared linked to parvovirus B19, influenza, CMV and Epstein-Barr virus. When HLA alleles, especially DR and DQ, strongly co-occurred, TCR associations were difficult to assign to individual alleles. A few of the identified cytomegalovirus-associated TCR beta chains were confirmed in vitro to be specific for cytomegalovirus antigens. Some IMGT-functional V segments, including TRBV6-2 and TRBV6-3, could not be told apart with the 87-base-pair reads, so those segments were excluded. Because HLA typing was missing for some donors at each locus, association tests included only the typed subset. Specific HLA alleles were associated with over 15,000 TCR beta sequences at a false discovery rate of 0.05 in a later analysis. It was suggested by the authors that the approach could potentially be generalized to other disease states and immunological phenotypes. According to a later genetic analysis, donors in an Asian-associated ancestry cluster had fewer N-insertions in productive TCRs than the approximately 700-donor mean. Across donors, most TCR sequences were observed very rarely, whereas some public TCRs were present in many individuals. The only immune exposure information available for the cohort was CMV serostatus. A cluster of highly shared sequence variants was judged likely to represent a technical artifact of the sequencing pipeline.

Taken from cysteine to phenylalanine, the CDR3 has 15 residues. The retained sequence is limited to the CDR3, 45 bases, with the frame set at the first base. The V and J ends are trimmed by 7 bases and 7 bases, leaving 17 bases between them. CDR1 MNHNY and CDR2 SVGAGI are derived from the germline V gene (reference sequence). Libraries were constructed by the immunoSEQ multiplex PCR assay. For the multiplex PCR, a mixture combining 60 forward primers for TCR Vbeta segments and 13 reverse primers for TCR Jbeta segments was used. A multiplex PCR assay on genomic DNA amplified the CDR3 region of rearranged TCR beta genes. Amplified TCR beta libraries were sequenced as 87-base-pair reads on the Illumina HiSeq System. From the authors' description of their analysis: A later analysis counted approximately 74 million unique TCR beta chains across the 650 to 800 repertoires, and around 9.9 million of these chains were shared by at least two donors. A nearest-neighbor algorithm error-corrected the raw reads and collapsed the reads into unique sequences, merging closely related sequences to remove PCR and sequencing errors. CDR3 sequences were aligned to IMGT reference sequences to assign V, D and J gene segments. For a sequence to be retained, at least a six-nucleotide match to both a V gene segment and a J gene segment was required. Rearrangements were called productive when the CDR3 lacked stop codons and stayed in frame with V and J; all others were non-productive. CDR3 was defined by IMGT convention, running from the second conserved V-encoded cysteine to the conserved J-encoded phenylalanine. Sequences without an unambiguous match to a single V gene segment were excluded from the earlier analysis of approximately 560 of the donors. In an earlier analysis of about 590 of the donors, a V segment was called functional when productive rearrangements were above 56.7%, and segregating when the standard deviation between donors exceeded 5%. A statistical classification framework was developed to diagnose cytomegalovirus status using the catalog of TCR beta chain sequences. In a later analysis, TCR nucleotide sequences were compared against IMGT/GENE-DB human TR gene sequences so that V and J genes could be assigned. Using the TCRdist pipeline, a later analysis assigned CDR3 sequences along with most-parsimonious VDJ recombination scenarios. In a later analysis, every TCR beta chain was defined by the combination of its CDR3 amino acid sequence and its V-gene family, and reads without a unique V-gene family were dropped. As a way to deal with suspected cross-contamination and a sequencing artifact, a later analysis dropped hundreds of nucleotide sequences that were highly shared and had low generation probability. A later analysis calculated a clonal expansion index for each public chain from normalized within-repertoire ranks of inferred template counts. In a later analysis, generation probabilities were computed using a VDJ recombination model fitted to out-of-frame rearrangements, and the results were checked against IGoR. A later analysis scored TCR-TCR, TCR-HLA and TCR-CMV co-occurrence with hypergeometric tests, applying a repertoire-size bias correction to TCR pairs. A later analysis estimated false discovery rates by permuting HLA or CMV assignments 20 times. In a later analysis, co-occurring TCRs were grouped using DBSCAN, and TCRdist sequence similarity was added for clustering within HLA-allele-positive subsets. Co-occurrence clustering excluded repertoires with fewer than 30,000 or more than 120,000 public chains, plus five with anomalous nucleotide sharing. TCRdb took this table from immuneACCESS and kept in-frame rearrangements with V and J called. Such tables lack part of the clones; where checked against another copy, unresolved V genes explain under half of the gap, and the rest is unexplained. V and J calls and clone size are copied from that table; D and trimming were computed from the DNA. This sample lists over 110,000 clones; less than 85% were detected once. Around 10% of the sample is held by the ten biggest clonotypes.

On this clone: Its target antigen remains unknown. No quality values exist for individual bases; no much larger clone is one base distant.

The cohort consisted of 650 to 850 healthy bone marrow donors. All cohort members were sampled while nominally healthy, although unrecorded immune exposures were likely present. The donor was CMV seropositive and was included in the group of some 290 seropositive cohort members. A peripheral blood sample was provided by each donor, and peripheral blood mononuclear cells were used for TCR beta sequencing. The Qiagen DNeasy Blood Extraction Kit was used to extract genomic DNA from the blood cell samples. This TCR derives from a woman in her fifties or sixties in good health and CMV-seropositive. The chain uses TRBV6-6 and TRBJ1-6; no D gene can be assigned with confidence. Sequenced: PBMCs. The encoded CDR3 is CASTPMEAKNSPLHF. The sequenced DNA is TGTGCCAGCACCCCCATGGAGGCGAAGAATTCACCCCTCCACTTT.